This entry concerns a single TCR beta chain. Its target is not known. This PCR relied on a set of 60 Vbeta primers and 13 Jbeta primers. Clones were read by immunoSEQ multiplex PCR, and TCRdb kept only the in-frame ones, dropping some. The sample holds more than 85,000 clones, 81% seen once. The sample comes from a study of cytomegalovirus exposure and HLA in healthy donors. Regarding the study as a whole: TCR beta chains associated with HLA were, in a later analysis, more clonally expanded than equally common others.

The CDR3 runs 14 residues. V was shortened by 5 bases and J by 0 bases, with 8 bases between the two germline ends. The germline CDR1 and CDR2 sequences are LNHDA and SQIVND (reference sequence). The sequencing input was PBMCs. The TCR originated in a woman between 25 and 40 years old in good health and CMV-seronegative. This rearrangement joins TRBV19 to TRBJ1-5; D is possibly TRBD1 (6 bases). The DNA for the CDR3 is TGTGCCAGTAGTTACAGGGATAGCAATCAGCCCCAGCATTTT. This gives the protein CASSYRDSNQPQHF.